The rows below give T cell receptor beta chains drawn from one sample of a study of blood T cells in healthy people across ages. Each CDR3 protein is one row after TCRdb ran MiXCR on the 5' RACE reads. Here the sample spans hundreds of thousands of distinct CDR3 sequences, 60% to 80% being singletons. Sequenced sample: blood. These receptors came from a man between 25 and 39 years old in good health. Both conserved end residues are part of each CDR3. Each record gives: D gene, clone size, J gene, V gene, CDR3 DNA, CDR3 protein. The D gene is left open where the match is weak. Clone size is shown for a subset of rows, as once, few, many or a class of expanded clone.

>-|-|TRBJ2-3|TRBV7-2
TGTGTCAGCAGCGTAGCAGTCACAGATACGCAGTATTTT
CVSSVAVTDTQYF
>TRBD1|-|TRBJ2-6|TRBV6-6
TGTGCCAGCAGTTACAGTTTAGGACAGGGACGTGGTGGGGCCAACGTCCTGACTTTC
CASSYSLGQGRGGANVLTF
>-|-|TRBJ2-7|TRBV7-2
TGTGCCAGCACCCAGGGAGCTCTCCAAAGGCAGTACTTC
CASTQGALQRQYF
>TRBD2|-|TRBJ2-1|TRBV7-2
TGTGCCAGCAGCTCTCGGGGGGGCCATAACAATGAGCAGTTCTTC
CASSSRGGHNNEQFF
>-|-|TRBJ2-5|TRBV7-9
TGTGCCAGCATCTTAACGAACCCCGGGGAGACCCAGTACTTC
CASILTNPGETQYF
>TRBD2|-|TRBJ2-7|TRBV6-5
TGTGCCAGCAGTTCTCTAGCGGGACCCTCCTACGAGCAGTACTTC
CASSSLAGPSYEQYF
>-|few|TRBJ2-5|TRBV7-2
TGTGCCAGCAGCCGAAGTAGGCAAGAGACCCAGTACTTC
CASSRSRQETQYF
>-|-|TRBJ2-7|TRBV29-1
TGCAGCGTCCGGAAACGGACCCGGGGAGGCGGCAGGAGCTACGAGCAGTACTTC
CSVRKRTRGGGRSYEQYF
>TRBD1|-|TRBJ2-1|TRBV28
TGTGCCAGCAGTCCCGGGACAGGGATTTACAATGAGCAGTTCTTC
CASSPGTGIYNEQFF
>-|-|TRBJ2-2|TRBV20-1
TGCAGTGCAAAGGGGACCGGGGAGCTGTTTTTT
CSAKGTGELFF
>-|-|TRBJ2-5|TRBV20-1
TGCAGTGCTAGAGAGACAATCGCAAAGACCCAGTACTTC
CSARETIAKTQYF
>-|-|TRBJ2-5|TRBV29-1
TGCAGCGTTGATCCCCAGGAGACCCAGTACTTC
CSVDPQETQYF
>-|-|TRBJ1-5|TRBV5-1
TGCGCCAGCAGTCCCAGCGGGGATAGCAATCAGCCCCAGCATTTT
CASSPSGDSNQPQHF
>-|-|TRBJ2-6|TRBV20-1
TGCAGTGCTAAAAGCCTCTCTGGGGCCAACGTCCTGACTTTC
CSAKSLSGANVLTF
>TRBD2|-|TRBJ2-5|TRBV7-2
TGTGCCAGCAGCTTGTTGGGGGGGGTTTTAGAGACCCAGTACTTC
CASSLLGGVLETQYF
>-|-|TRBJ2-7|TRBV4-3
TGCGCCAGCAGCCAAGATAGGGCAGGGAATCCCTACGAGCAGTACTTC
CASSQDRAGNPYEQYF
>-|few|TRBJ2-4|TRBV20-1
TGCAGTGCGCCGTCGGCCAAAAACATTCAGTACTTC
CSAPSAKNIQYF
>-|-|TRBJ1-2|TRBV3-1
TGTGCCAGCAGCCCCGAAGACAGGACACGCTATGGCTACACCTTC
CASSPEDRTRYGYTF
>TRBD1|once|TRBJ2-4|TRBV7-2
TGTGCCAGCAGCTTCGGGGGGGGGACAGGGGTGAACATTCAGTACTTC
CASSFGGGTGVNIQYF
>TRBD1|once|TRBJ1-5|TRBV7-6
TGTGCCAGCAGCTTAGCGGGGGGACAGGGGGACCAGCCCCAGCATTTT
CASSLAGGQGDQPQHF
>TRBD2|-|TRBJ2-7|TRBV6-6
TGTGCCAGCAGCTCAACGATAGCGGGCTCCTACGAGCAGTACTTC
CASSSTIAGSYEQYF
>-|few|TRBJ1-6|TRBV7-2
TGTGCCAGCACGACACAGGGATCTAATTCACCCCTCCACTTT
CASTTQGSNSPLHF
>TRBD2|-|TRBJ2-2|TRBV6-2/TRBV6-3
TGTGCCAGCAGTGGTCAGCGGGGGGGCCGCACCGGGGAGCTGTTTTTT
CASSGQRGGRTGELFF
>-|-|TRBJ2-3|TRBV20-1
TGCAGTGCCCCGCGAAACACAGATACGCAGTATTTT
CSAPRNTDTQYF
>-|few|TRBJ2-5|TRBV4-3
TGCGCCAGCAGCCAAGATGGCCTTAGGACCCAGTACTTC
CASSQDGLRTQYF
>TRBD2|few|TRBJ2-7|TRBV4-3
TGCGCCAGCAGCCAAGGAAGAGAGGGACTAGCGGTTTACGAGCAGTACTTC
CASSQGREGLAVYEQYF
>TRBD1|-|TRBJ1-1|TRBV20-1
TGCAGTGCTAGAGATTGGGACAGGACGAACACTGAAGCTTTCTTT
CSARDWDRTNTEAFF
>TRBD2|few|TRBJ2-1|TRBV7-2
TGTGCCAGCTGGACCGGACTAGCGTCGGCCAATGAGCAGTTCTTC
CASWTGLASANEQFF
>TRBD1|-|TRBJ1-4|TRBV10-3
TGTGCCACCGACCCCGGTACCGGGACAGCTAATGAAAAACTGTTTTTT
CATDPGTGTANEKLFF
>-|-|TRBJ2-5|TRBV12-3/TRBV12-4
TGTGCCAGCAGTTTGAGTTGGGCAGAAGAGACCCAGTACTTC
CASSLSWAEETQYF
>-|-|TRBJ2-7|TRBV6-5
TGTGCCAGCAGTTACTCCGGGTGGTCAGGGATAGGGAACTACGAGCAGTACTTC
CASSYSGWSGIGNYEQYF
>-|-|TRBJ1-1|TRBV12-3/TRBV12-4
TGTGCCAGCAGTTTAACGGTACAGAACACTGAAGCTTTCTTT
CASSLTVQNTEAFF
>TRBD1|few|TRBJ2-3|TRBV6-2/TRBV6-3
TGTGCCAGCAGCGGACAGGGCTCAGATACGCAGTATTTT
CASSGQGSDTQYF
>-|-|TRBJ2-3|TRBV10-3
TGTGCCATCAGTGTGGGTGGGGTGTCGGATACGCAGTATTTT
CAISVGGVSDTQYF
>-|-|TRBJ1-2|TRBV25-1
TGTGCCAGCAGTGCACCCCGCTCAGGGGCAGACTATGGCTACACCTTC
CASSAPRSGADYGYTF
>-|-|TRBJ1-5|TRBV20-1
TGCAGTGCTAGACTGATCGGGGGGGATCAGCCCCAGCATTTT
CSARLIGGDQPQHF
>TRBD2|-|TRBJ2-1|TRBV4-2
TGTGCCAGCAGCCAACTCGGGGGGGGACTAGCGGGGTTAAGCTCCTACAATGAGCAGTTCTTC
CASSQLGGGLAGLSSYNEQFF
>-|-|TRBJ2-5|TRBV25-1
TGTGCCAGCAGTGAATATCGAACTACACCTAGTTTGGAGACCCAGTACTTC
CASSEYRTTPSLETQYF
>-|-|TRBJ2-2|TRBV20-1
TGCAGTGCTAGAAGGGGGAACACCGGGGAGCTGTTTTTT
CSARRGNTGELFF
>TRBD1|-|TRBJ1-5|TRBV6-6
TGTGCCAGCAGTTACTGGACAGGGGGGAATCAGCCCCAGCATTTT
CASSYWTGGNQPQHF
>-|-|TRBJ2-6|TRBV7-9
TGTGCCAGCAGCCCCCCGGGGCAGGCATTGACTGGGGCCAACGTCCTGACTTTC
CASSPPGQALTGANVLTF
>TRBD2|-|TRBJ2-1|TRBV4-3
TGCGCCAGCAGCCAGGCTAGCGGGGGGGCCTCTGAGCAGTTCTTC
CASSQASGGASEQFF
>-|few|TRBJ2-1|TRBV3-1
TGTGCCAGCAGCCAAGACCCGCGAAGACATGAGCAGTTCTTC
CASSQDPRRHEQFF
>-|-|TRBJ2-2|TRBV7-2
TGTGCCAGCAGCTTAGGAGGGGTCCGGGGCGGGGAGCTGTTTTTT
CASSLGGVRGGELFF
>-|-|TRBJ2-7|TRBV20-1
TGCAGTGCTAGTGGGCCAGCTAACGAGCAGTACTTC
CSASGPANEQYF
>-|-|TRBJ2-1|TRBV12-3/TRBV12-4
TGTGCCAGCAGCCCTCAGGGGTCAATATCCTACAATGAGCAGTTCTTC
CASSPQGSISYNEQFF
>-|-|TRBJ2-2|TRBV7-9
TGTGCCAGCAGCCCATGGCCGCCCGGGGAGCTGTTTTTT
CASSPWPPGELFF
>-|few|TRBJ2-1|TRBV4-1
TGCGCCAGCAGCCAAGAGGCCCGCGCGACAGTCTACAATGAGCAGTTCTTC
CASSQEARATVYNEQFF
>-|few|TRBJ2-5|TRBV12-3/TRBV12-4
TGTGCCAGCAGTTTGCTGGGAGGGACCCAGTACTTC
CASSLLGGTQYF
>-|-|TRBJ2-5|TRBV6-1
TGTGCCAGCAGTGAGTGGGTCAGGGAGACCCAGTACTTC
CASSEWVRETQYF
>TRBD2|few|TRBJ2-3|TRBV20-1
TGCAGTGCAACGACAGCGGGGGGCACAGATACGCAGTATTTT
CSATTAGGTDTQYF
>-|-|TRBJ2-7|TRBV12-3/TRBV12-4
TGTGCCAGCAGTTTAGCGGCAGTCTACGAGCAGTACTTC
CASSLAAVYEQYF
>TRBD1|-|TRBJ1-1|TRBV6-9
TGTGCTCCGAGCCCGGGCAGGGGGCGGGGAGCTTTCTTT
CAPSPGRGRGAFF